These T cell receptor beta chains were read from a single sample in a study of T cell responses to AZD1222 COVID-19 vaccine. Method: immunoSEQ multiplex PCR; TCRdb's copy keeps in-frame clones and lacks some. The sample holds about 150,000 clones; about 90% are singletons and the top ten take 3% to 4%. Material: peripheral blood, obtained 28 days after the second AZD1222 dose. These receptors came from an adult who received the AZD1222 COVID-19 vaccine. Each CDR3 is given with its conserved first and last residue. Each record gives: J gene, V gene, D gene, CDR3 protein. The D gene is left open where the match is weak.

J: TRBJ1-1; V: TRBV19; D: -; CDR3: CASLMGGGSGSEAFF
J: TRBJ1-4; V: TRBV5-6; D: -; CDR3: CASSLGAPGLTNEKLFF
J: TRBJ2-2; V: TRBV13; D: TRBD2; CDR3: CASSSNDLAGAGGELFF
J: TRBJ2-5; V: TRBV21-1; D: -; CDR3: CASSKQGQETQYF
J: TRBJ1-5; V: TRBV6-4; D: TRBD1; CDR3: CARLPDRAYSNQPQHF
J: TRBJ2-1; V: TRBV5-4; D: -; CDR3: CASSFPVEKQFF
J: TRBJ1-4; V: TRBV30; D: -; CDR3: CAWSKGATHEKLFF
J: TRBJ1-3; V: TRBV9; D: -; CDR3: CASTPTGPGTIYF
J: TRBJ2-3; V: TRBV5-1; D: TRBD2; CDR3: CASSLAPSGGAFGTDTQYF
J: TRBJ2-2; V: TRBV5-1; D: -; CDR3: CASSLGRAGTGELFF
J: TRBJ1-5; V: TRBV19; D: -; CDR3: CASSIEETVYQPQHF
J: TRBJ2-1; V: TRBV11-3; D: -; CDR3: CASSLNGMFVNEQFF
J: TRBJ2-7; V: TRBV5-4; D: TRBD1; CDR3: CASSPQGQAIKAYEQYF
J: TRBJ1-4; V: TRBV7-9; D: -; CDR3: CASSRERALGDEKLFF
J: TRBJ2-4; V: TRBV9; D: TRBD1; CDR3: CASSPGQGLWRNIQYF
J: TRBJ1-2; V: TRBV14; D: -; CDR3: CASSSSGVGGYTF
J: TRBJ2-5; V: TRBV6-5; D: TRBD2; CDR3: CASKTQRGQETQYF
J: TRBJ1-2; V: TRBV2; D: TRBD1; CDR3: CASSAQGVYGYTF
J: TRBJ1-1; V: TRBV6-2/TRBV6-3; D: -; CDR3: CASSFGQPNTEAFF
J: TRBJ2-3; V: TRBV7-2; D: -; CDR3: CASSLLRLSTDTQYF
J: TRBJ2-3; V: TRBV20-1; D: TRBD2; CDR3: CSASGGGATDTQYF
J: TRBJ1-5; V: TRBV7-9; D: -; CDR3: CASSLSGSVNQPQHF
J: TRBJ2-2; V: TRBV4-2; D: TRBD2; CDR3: CASSPVRGRENTGELFF
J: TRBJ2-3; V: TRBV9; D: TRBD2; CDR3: CASSVGPSGTFTDTQYF
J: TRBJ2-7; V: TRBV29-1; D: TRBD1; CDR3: CSAESPRDRVGRYEQYF
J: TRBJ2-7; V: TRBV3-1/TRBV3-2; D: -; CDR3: CASSPTYEQYF
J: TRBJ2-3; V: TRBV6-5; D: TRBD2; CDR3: CASRLASSTDTQYF
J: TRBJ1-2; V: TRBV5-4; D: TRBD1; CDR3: CASSSDRVGGYTF
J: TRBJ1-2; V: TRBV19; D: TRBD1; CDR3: CASSMRGRLDGYTF
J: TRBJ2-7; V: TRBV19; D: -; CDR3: CASSIARDTSYEQYF
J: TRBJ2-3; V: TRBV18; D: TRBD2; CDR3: CASSPSGVPTDTQYF
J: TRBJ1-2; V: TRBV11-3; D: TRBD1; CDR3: CASSLGTGGGYGYTF
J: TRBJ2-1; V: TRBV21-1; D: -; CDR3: CASSPTGERGHNEQFF
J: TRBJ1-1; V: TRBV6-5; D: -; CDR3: CATIRAGPMNTEAFF
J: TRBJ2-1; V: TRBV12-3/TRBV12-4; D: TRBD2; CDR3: CASSQREEQFF
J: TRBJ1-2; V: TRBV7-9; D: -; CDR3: CASSSRYDGYTF